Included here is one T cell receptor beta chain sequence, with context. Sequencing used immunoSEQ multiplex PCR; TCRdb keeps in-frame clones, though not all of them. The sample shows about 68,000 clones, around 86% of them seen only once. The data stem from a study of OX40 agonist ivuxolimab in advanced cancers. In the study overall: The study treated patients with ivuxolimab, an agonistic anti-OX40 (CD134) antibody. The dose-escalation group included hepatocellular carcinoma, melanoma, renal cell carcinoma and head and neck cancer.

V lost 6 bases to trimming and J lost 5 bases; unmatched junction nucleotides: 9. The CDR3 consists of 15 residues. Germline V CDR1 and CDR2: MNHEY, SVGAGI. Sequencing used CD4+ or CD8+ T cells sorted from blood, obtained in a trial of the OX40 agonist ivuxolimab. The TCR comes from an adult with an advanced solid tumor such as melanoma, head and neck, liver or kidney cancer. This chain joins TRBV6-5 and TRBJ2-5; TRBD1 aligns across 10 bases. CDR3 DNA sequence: TGTGCCAGCAGGATGGACAGGGGGTCTCTGGAGACCCAGTACTTC. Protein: CASRMDRGSLETQYF.